This T cell receptor beta chain was identified in a study of beta chain features in type 1 diabetes. General study points: Shortening that was moderate but significant affected the TCRB CDR3s of Type 1 diabetes patients in all four CD4+ subsets.

CDR1 is MGHDK, CDR2 SYGVNS, per germline. V was pared by 5 bases and J by 10 bases, with 16 bases of the junction left unmatched. CDR3 size: 16 residues. In the case of this clone: What it binds is unknown.

Expressed TCRB transcripts got sequenced, as all isolated RNA was reverse transcribed. Produced via immunoSEQ multiplex PCR; TCRdb's table is partial and in-frame only. The profile shows roughly 330,000 clones, approximately 11% of them singletons. This TCR came from a woman in her 30s in good health. The J gene is TRBJ2-1, the V gene TRBV25-1; 8 positions match TRBD2. Sequenced sample: naive CD4+ T cells from blood. The CDR3 loop is CASSTLPGLVAGEQFF. The CDR3 DNA follows: TGTGCCAGCAGTACGCTGCCGGGACTAGTCGCGGGAGAGCAGTTCTTC.